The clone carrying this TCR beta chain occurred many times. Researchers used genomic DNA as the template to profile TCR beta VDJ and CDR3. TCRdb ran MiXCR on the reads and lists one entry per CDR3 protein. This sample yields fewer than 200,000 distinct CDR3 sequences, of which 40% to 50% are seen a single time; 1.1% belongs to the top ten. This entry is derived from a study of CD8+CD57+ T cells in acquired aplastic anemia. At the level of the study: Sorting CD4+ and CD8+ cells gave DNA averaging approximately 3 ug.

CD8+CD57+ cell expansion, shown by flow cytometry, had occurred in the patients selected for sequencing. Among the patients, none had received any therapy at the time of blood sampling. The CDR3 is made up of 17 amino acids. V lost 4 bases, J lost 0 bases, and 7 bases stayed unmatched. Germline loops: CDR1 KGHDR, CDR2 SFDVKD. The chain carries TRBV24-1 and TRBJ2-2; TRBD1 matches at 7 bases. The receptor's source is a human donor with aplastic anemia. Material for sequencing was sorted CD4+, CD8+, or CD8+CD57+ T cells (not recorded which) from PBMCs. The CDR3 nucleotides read TGTGCCACCAGTGACCCGGGACAGCCCGCGAACACCGGGGAGCTGTTTTTT. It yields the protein CATSDPGQPANTGELFF.